Listed below are T cell receptor beta chains from one sample, sequenced in a study of cytomegalovirus exposure and HLA in healthy donors. Profiling relied on immunoSEQ multiplex PCR, and the TCRdb table lists in-frame clones only, not all of them. The top ten clones hold 2.5% to 3.5% of a sample with 100,000 to 150,000 clones, about 80% of them seen once. Material: PBMCs. The receptors derive from a woman between 45 and 65 years old in good health and CMV-seronegative. Both conserved end residues are part of each CDR3. A D gene is named only where the DNA matches it firmly. Clone size appears in some rows only: once, few, many, or a class for an expanded clone.

v_gene: TRBV7-9
j_gene: TRBJ1-3
abundance: once
d_gene: -
CDR3nt: TGTGCCAGCAGCCCAGGGATACCCTCTGGAAACACCATATATTTT
CDR3aa: CASSPGIPSGNTIYF

v_gene: TRBV9
j_gene: TRBJ2-2
abundance: -
d_gene: -
CDR3nt: TGTGCCAGCAGCGTGAGTCTGACAGCGGGCACCGGGGAGCTGTTTTTT
CDR3aa: CASSVSLTAGTGELFF

v_gene: TRBV6-1
j_gene: TRBJ2-1
abundance: -
d_gene: TRBD2
CDR3nt: TGTGCCAGCAGTGGTTATAGCGGGACCTACAATGAGCAGTTCTTC
CDR3aa: CASSGYSGTYNEQFF

v_gene: TRBV27
j_gene: TRBJ2-3
abundance: -
d_gene: TRBD2
CDR3nt: TGTGCCAGCATCCGACTAGCGGGAGTCAACACAGATACGCAGTATTTT
CDR3aa: CASIRLAGVNTDTQYF

v_gene: TRBV28
j_gene: TRBJ1-2
abundance: -
d_gene: TRBD1
CDR3nt: TGTGCCAGCAGTCCGGGACAGGGGAACTTGGACACCTTC
CDR3aa: CASSPGQGNLDTF

v_gene: TRBV4-1
j_gene: TRBJ2-3
abundance: once
d_gene: -
CDR3nt: TGCGCCAGCAGCCTCCAGGGTGGAGATACGCAGTATTTT
CDR3aa: CASSLQGGDTQYF

v_gene: TRBV15
j_gene: TRBJ2-3
abundance: once
d_gene: -
CDR3nt: TGTGCCACCAGCAGTCAGCGGGCCAGCACAGATACGCAGTATTTT
CDR3aa: CATSSQRASTDTQYF

v_gene: TRBV5-1
j_gene: TRBJ1-2
abundance: once
d_gene: TRBD1
CDR3nt: TGCGCCAGCAGCTTGGGGACAGGGGATGGCTACACCTTC
CDR3aa: CASSLGTGDGYTF

v_gene: TRBV5-4
j_gene: TRBJ2-2
abundance: -
d_gene: -
CDR3nt: TGTGCCAGCAGCGAAGAGGATGACACCGGGGAGCTGTTTTTT
CDR3aa: CASSEEDDTGELFF

v_gene: TRBV10-3
j_gene: TRBJ2-7
abundance: -
d_gene: TRBD1
CDR3nt: TGTGCCATCAGTCCCGGGACAGTAAGCTACGAGCAGTACTTC
CDR3aa: CAISPGTVSYEQYF

v_gene: TRBV21-1
j_gene: TRBJ2-2
abundance: -
d_gene: -
CDR3nt: TGTGCCAGCAGCAAAGCGCTTCACTCGTGGCTAGCGGGAGTGGTCGGTGGAACCGGGGAGCTGTTTTTT
CDR3aa: CASSKALHSWLAGVVGGTGELFF

v_gene: TRBV6-1
j_gene: TRBJ1-3
abundance: -
d_gene: -
CDR3nt: TGTGCCAGCAGTTTAGCGGGTGACTCTGGAAACACCATATATTTT
CDR3aa: CASSLAGDSGNTIYF

v_gene: TRBV7-2
j_gene: TRBJ2-1
abundance: -
d_gene: TRBD2
CDR3nt: TGTGCCAGCAGCTTAGGGGGGGGTTACAATGAGCAGTTCTTC
CDR3aa: CASSLGGGYNEQFF

v_gene: TRBV7-2
j_gene: TRBJ2-5
abundance: -
d_gene: -
CDR3nt: TGTGCCAGCAGCTTATTGCTAGTTAGCGAGACCCAGTACTTC
CDR3aa: CASSLLLVSETQYF

v_gene: TRBV6-1
j_gene: TRBJ1-1
abundance: -
d_gene: TRBD1
CDR3nt: TGTGCCAGCAGTAGGACAGGTGAAGCTTTCTTT
CDR3aa: CASSRTGEAFF

v_gene: TRBV28
j_gene: TRBJ2-1
abundance: -
d_gene: TRBD1
CDR3nt: TGTGCCAGCACAACTACAGGGGGCTCGTGGAATGAGCAGTTCTTC
CDR3aa: CASTTTGGSWNEQFF

v_gene: TRBV15
j_gene: TRBJ1-6
abundance: few
d_gene: TRBD1
CDR3nt: TGTGCCACCAGCAGCTCCGGACAGGCGTATTCACCCCTCCACTTT
CDR3aa: CATSSSGQAYSPLHF

v_gene: TRBV6-6
j_gene: TRBJ2-2
abundance: few
d_gene: TRBD2
CDR3nt: TGTGCCAGCAGCCCCGGACTAGCGGGTAACACCGGGGAGCTGTTTTTT
CDR3aa: CASSPGLAGNTGELFF

v_gene: TRBV28
j_gene: TRBJ2-7
abundance: -
d_gene: -
CDR3nt: TGTGCCAGCACCCGGCGAGGGAGCACTTACGAGCAGTACTTC
CDR3aa: CASTRRGSTYEQYF

v_gene: TRBV30
j_gene: TRBJ1-1
abundance: -
d_gene: -
CDR3nt: TGTGCCTGGAGTCTTCAGGGGAGGGCTGAAGCTTTCTTT
CDR3aa: CAWSLQGRAEAFF